These 16 T cell receptor beta chains came from one sample sequenced in a study. Amplification of TRBV12-4/TRBJ1-2 clonotypes used adaptor-ligated barcode primers. TCRdb re-derived calls from the multiplex PCR reads in MiXCR, one entry per CDR3 protein. The profile shows 420 or so distinct CDR3 sequences, about a fifth of them singletons. Specimen: naive CD4+ T cells sorted from blood. Stated subset: naive CD4+ T cells, CD4+CD45RA+CD25-. The origin of the receptors is a female donor with breast cancer.

This clonotype is deemed large (0.1 to 1%). This chain connects TRBV12-3 or TRBV12-4 to TRBJ1-2; possible D gene TRBD1, 6 bases. There are 13 residues in the CDR3. The germline V and J ends were trimmed by 5 bases and 6 bases, with 13 bases remaining between them. The CDR3, as DNA: TGTGCCAGCAGTGAGGACAGACGGGATGGCTACACCTTC. Residues: CASSEDRRDGYTF.

The chain's CDR3 is CASSFYGVKDGYTF. The CDR3 bases are TGTGCCAGCAGTTTCTACGGCGTCAAAGATGGCTACACCTTC. The chain links TRBV12-3 or TRBV12-4 to TRBJ1-2; D not certain. This CDR3 spans 14 amino acids. The V and J ends lost 3 bases and 6 bases respectively, with 14 bases between them.

This clonotype was counted only a few times. The chain recombines TRBV12-3 or TRBV12-4 with TRBJ1-2; TRBD1 matches 9 bases. The CDR3 contains 14 residues. J gave up 4 bases and V 6 bases, and 6 bases lay outside the gene matches. CDR3 bases: TGTGCCAGCAGCCCGGACAGGGGTGGCTATGGCTACACCTTC. Translation: CASSPDRGGYGYTF.

This clonotype is termed large (0.1 to 1%). The chain has TRBV12-3 or TRBV12-4 and TRBJ1-2, with TRBD1 identical over 10 bases. The J segment lost 6 bases and the V segment lost 4 bases, leaving 5 bases of the junction unmatched. This CDR3 is 14 amino acids long. The CDR3 region has the DNA TGTGCCAGCAGTTGGACCGGGACAGGGGATGGCTACACCTTC. It translates to CASSWTGTGDGYTF.

The V gene is TRBV12-3 or TRBV12-4, the J gene TRBJ1-2; perhaps TRBD1 as D (5 bases). This CDR3 region has 15 residues. The V end was cut by 1 base, the J end by 4 bases, with 13 bases between. For the CDR3, the DNA is TGTGCCAGCAGTTTAGGAGGCGGACAAGTCTATGGCTACACCTTC. It encodes CASSLGGGQVYGYTF.

The rearrangement joins TRBV12-3 or TRBV12-4 to TRBJ1-2; D remains unclear. This CDR3 has 16 amino acids. V lost 4 bases and J 6 bases, leaving 21 bases between the germline ends. The CDR3, as DNA: TGTGCCAGCAGTTCCTCTCGACGGTTGGGAACTGATGGCTACACCTTC. Amino acids: CASSSSRRLGTDGYTF.

This chain joins TRBV12-3 or TRBV12-4 and TRBJ1-2; D remains ambiguous. V was clipped by 5 bases and J by 1 base, with 8 bases between them. There are 13 residues in the CDR3. The CDR3 spells CASSTYSNYGYTF. The CDR3 bases are TGTGCCAGCAGTACCTACAGTAACTATGGCTACACCTTC.

The chain recombines TRBV12-3 or TRBV12-4 with TRBJ1-2, with D tentatively TRBD1 (6 bases). Deletions cut 4 bases from V and 7 bases from J, with 16 bases between. The CDR3 consists of 14 residues. CDR3 coding DNA: TGTGCCAGCAGTTCGGGGACACGACAGTCTGGCTACACCTTC. This sequence encodes CASSSGTRQSGYTF.

This chain joins TRBV12-3 or TRBV12-4 and TRBJ1-2, with 8 nucleotides matching TRBD1. There are 15 residues in the CDR3. Trimming cost V 3 bases and J 2 bases; bases outside gene matches: 5. The CDR3 nucleotides read TGTGCCAGCAGTTTGTGGGACAGGATCAACTATGGCTACACCTTC. As protein: CASSLWDRINYGYTF.

This clonotype ranks as large. The chain uses TRBV12-3 or TRBV12-4 and TRBJ1-2, with 8 bases identical to TRBD1. V lost 6 bases to trimming and J lost 6 bases; unmatched junction nucleotides: 12. The CDR3 spans 15 residues. The CDR3, as DNA: TGTGCCAGCAGCTTCGGGACAGGCGGTGGAAATGGCTACACCTTC. Its translation: CASSFGTGGGNGYTF.

This clonotype is termed large. The V call is TRBV12-3 or TRBV12-4, the J call TRBJ1-2, with unresolved D. This CDR3 has 13 residues. V lost 7 bases and J lost 4, with 13 bases in between. The CDR3 loop is CASTLRQAYGYTF. The CDR3 DNA follows: TGTGCCAGCACCTTGAGGCAGGCCTATGGCTACACCTTC.

This clonotype was recorded at least ten times. The V and J genes are TRBV12-3 or TRBV12-4 and TRBJ1-2; D is unresolved. Trimming removed 3 bases from V and 4 bases from J, with 9 bases in between. This CDR3 is built from 13 residues. DNA of the CDR3: TGTGCCAGCAGTTTCCCTACGGCCTATGGCTACACCTTC. Its translation: CASSFPTAYGYTF.

By sample fraction, this clonotype is large (0.1 to 1%). This chain uses TRBV12-3 or TRBV12-4 with TRBJ1-2; D is uncertain. Trimming removed 3 bases from V and 3 bases from J, with 14 bases in between. CDR3 length: 15 amino acids. CDR3 bases: TGTGCCAGCAGTTTCCGGAGGGAAAGAGACTATGGCTACACCTTC. It translates to CASSFRRERDYGYTF.

This sequence joins TRBV12-3 or TRBV12-4 and TRBJ1-2; D unclear. This CDR3 spans 12 amino acids. Trimming cost V 6 bases and J 6 bases, with 11 bases left between them. Here the CDR3 DNA reads TGTGCCAGCAGGACCGGGCCGAATGGCTACACCTTC. It encodes CASRTGPNGYTF.

Sample share makes this clonotype large. The rearrangement uses TRBV12-3 or TRBV12-4 and TRBJ1-2; D is ambiguous. The CDR3 has 16 residues. The V and J ends lost 7 bases and 2 bases respectively, with 20 bases between them. The CDR3 DNA reads as TGTGCCAGCACCTTCGACAACCACCCAAACAACTATGGCTACACCTTC. Its translation: CASTFDNHPNNYGYTF.

By its share, this clonotype is medium-sized. The V gene is TRBV12-3 or TRBV12-4, the J gene TRBJ1-2, with a weak D call TRBD1 (6 bases). Trimming cost V 2 bases and J 6 bases, with 10 bases left between them. The CDR3 totals 13 residues. The DNA for the CDR3 is TGTGCCAGCAGTTTAAGAACAGGGAATGGCTACACCTTC. Its protein product is CASSLRTGNGYTF.